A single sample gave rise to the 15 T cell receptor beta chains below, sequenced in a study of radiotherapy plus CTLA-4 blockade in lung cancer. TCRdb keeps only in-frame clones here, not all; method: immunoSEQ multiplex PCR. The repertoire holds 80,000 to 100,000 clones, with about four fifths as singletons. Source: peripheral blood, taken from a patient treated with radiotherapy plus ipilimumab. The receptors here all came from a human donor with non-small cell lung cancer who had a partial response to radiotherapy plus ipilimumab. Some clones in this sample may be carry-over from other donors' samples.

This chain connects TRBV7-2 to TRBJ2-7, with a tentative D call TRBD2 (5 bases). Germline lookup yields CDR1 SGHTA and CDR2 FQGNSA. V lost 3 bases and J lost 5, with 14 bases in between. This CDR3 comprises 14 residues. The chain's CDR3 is CASSLVGLIDEQYF. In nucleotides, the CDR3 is TGTGCCAGCAGCTTGGTAGGACTCATCGACGAGCAGTACTTC.

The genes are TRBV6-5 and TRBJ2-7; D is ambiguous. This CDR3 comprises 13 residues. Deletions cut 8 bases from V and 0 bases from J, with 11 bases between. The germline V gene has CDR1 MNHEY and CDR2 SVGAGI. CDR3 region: CASQVESSYEQYF. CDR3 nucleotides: TGTGCCAGCCAGGTAGAGAGCTCCTACGAGCAGTACTTC.

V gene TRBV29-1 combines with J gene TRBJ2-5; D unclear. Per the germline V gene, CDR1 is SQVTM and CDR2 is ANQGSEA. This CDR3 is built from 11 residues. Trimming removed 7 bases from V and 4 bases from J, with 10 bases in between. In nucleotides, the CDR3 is TGCAGCGGATCCACGGGAGAGACCCAGTACTTC. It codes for CSGSTGETQYF.

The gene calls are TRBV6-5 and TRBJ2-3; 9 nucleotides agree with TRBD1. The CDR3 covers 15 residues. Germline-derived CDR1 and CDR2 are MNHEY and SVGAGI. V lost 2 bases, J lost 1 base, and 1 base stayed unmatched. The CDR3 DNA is TGTGCCAGCAGTTACAGGGACAGGGGCACAGATACGCAGTATTTT. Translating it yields CASSYRDRGTDTQYF.

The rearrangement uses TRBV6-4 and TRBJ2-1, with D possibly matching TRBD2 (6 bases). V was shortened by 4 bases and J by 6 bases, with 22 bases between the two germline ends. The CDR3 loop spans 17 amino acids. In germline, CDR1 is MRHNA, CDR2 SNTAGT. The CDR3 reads CASSVGGALQGSNEQFF. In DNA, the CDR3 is TGTGCCAGCAGTGTGGGAGGCGCACTGCAGGGTAGCAATGAGCAGTTCTTC.

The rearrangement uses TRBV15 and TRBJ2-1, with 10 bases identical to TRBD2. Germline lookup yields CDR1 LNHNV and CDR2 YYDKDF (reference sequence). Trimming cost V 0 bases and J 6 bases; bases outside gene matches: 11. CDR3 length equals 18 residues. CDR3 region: CATSREQPLAGFSNEQFF. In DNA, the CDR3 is TGTGCCACCAGCAGAGAACAGCCACTAGCGGGATTTAGCAATGAGCAGTTCTTC.

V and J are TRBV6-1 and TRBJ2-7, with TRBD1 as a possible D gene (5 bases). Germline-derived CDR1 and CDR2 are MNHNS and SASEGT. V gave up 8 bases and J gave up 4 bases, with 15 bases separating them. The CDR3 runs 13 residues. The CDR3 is CASGAEGWYEQYF. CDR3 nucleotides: TGTGCCAGCGGGGCCGAAGGATGGTACGAGCAGTACTTC.

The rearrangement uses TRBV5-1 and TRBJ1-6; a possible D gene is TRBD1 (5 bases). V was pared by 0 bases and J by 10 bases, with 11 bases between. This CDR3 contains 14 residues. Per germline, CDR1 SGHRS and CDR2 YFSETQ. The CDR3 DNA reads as TGCGCCAGCAGCTTGGTTGGGGCTGCGTCACCCCTCCACTTT. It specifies CASSLVGAASPLHF.

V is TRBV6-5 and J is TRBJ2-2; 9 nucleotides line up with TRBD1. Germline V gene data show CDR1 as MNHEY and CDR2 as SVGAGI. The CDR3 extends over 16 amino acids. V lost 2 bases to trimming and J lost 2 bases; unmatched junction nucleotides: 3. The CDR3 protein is CASSYGTGFNTGELFF. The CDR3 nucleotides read TGTGCCAGCAGTTACGGGACAGGGTTTAACACCGGGGAGCTGTTTTTT.

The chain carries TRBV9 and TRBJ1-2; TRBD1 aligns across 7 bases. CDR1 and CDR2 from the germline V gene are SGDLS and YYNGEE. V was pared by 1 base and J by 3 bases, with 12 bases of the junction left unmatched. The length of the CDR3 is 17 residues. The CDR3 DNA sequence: TGTGCCAGCAGCGTATCTGAACCGGGACAGCTAGACTATGGCTACACCTTC. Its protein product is CASSVSEPGQLDYGYTF.

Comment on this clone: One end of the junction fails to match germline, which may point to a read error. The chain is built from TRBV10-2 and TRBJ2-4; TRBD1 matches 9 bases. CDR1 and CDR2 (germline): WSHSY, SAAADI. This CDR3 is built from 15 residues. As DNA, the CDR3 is TGCGCCAGCCGCGACAGGGGGAAAGCCGAAAACATTCAGTACTTC. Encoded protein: CASRDRGKAENIQYF.

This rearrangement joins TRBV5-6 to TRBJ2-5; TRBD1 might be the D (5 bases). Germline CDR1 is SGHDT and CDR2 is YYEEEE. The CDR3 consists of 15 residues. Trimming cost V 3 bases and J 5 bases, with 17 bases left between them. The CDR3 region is CASSYPTPGAETQYF. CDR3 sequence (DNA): TGTGCCAGCAGCTACCCGACACCTGGGGCCGAGACCCAGTACTTC. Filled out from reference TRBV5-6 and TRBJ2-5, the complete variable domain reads DAGVTQSPTHLIKTRGQQVTLRCSPKSGHDTVSWYQQALGQGPQFIFQYYEEEERQRGNFPDRFSGHQFPNYSSELNVNALLLGDSALYLCASSYPTPGAETQYFGPGTRLLVL.

CDR3 residues: CASSLRIAEKAFF. The DNA of the CDR3 is TGTGCCAGCAGCTTGAGGATAGCCGAGAAAGCTTTCTTT. The V gene is TRBV7-9, the J gene TRBJ1-1; D call uncertain. Deletions cut 3 bases from V and 9 bases from J, with 14 bases between. Germline CDR1 reads SEHNR; CDR2 reads FQNEAQ (reference sequence). This CDR3 is built from 13 residues.

CDR3 region: CASSEPSTRLRSAYNEQFF. The CDR3 DNA reads as TGTGCCAGCAGTGAGCCTTCGACTAGGCTCCGGAGCGCCTACAATGAGCAGTTCTTC. This chain joins TRBV6-1 and TRBJ2-1, with D tentatively TRBD2 (6 bases). CDR1 is MNHNS and CDR2 is SASEGT in the germline V gene. The V end lost 3 bases, the J end lost 2 bases, and 23 bases lay between the germline ends. The CDR3 runs to 19 residues.

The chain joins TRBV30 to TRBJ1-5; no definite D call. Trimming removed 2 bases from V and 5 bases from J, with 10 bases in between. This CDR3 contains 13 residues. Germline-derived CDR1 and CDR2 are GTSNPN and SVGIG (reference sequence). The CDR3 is CAWSREPDQPQHF. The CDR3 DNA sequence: TGTGCCTGGAGTAGAGAACCCGATCAGCCCCAGCATTTT.